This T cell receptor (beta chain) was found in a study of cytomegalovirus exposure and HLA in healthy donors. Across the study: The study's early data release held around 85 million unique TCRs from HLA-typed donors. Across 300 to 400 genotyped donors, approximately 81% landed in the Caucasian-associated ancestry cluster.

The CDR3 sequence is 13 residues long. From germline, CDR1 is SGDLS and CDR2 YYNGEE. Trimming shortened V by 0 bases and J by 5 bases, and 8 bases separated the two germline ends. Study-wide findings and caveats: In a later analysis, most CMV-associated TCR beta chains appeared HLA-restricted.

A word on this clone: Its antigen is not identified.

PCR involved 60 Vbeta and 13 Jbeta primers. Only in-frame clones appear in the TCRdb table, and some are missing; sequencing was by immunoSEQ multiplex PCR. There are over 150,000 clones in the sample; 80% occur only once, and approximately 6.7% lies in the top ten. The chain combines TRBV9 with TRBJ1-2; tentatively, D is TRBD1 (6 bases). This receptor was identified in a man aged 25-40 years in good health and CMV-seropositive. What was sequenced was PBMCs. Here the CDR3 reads CASSVGQEYGYTF. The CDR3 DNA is TGTGCCAGCAGCGTAGGACAGGAGTATGGCTACACCTTC.